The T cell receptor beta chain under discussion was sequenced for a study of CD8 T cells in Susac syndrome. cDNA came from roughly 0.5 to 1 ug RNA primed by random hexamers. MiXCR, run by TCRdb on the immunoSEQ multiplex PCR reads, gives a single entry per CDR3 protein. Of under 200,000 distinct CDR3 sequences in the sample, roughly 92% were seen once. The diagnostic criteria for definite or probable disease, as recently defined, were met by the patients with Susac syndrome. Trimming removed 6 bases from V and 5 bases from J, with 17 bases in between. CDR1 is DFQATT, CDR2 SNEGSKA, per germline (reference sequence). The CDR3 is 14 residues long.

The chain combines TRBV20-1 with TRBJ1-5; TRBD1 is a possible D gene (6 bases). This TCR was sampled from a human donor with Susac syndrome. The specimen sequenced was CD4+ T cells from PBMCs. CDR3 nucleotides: TGCAGTGCGCAAGCCCGGGACACCTATCAGCCCCAGCATTTT. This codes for CSAQARDTYQPQHF.